This TCR beta chain originates from a study of T cells in Graves' hyperthyroidism and ophthalmopathy (dated by TCRdb to between 2017 and 2020). Study-wide context: Peripheral blood was collected at initial diagnosis, before any treatment. To identify distinguishing TCR V-J signatures, a discovery cohort of 90 to 100 patients was used, comprising fewer than 45 with Graves' ophthalmopathy and about 59 with stable Graves' hyperthyroidism. Prospective prediction of ophthalmopathy was tested in an independent validation cohort of 18 to 20 hyperthyroidism patients and some 17 patients who later progressed to ophthalmopathy. The 95 to 100 discovery patients were randomly split 7:3 into training and test sets. In several Graves' hyperthyroidism patients, the study also compared T-cell repertoires from thyroid tissue with T-cell repertoires from blood. Once sampling was done, hyperthyroidism patients were given methimazole at a starting dose of 30 mg daily, whereas ophthalmopathy patients were given high-dose intravenous methylprednisolone. According to the paper, TCR Vbeta CDR3 sequencing was carried out on over 130 peripheral blood samples, which came from under 50 ophthalmopathy, some 73 hyperthyroidism and some 17 progressor patients.

The TCR beta CDR3 regions were amplified from RNA transcripts. The TCR CDR3 was subjected to a first round of RT-PCR using the HTBI primer set and the Qiagen OneStep RT-PCR kit. The libraries were constructed in a second round of multiplex PCR and then size-selected and purified. Sequencing of the libraries was done on an Illumina HiSeq2000 using paired-end 100 bp reads. Processing in the source paper ran as follows. SOAPnuke was used to process the raw data, removing reads that contained adapters or uncalled bases, had a mean Phred below 15, or lacked an exact match to the constant primer or identifier. High-quality paired reads were merged with COPE v1.2.5, and unique nucleotide sequences were defined as clonotypes. MiTCR v1.1 was used to align the clonotypes against IMGT TRBV, TRBD and TRBJ reference segments. The analysis included only V-J combinations with a frequency above 0.0001, which together covered roughly 99% of the repertoires. The TCS score was defined as the ratio of F50 (clonal expansion) to E x V (chaos), calculated using BLOSUM62-based TCRdist between CDR3 peptides within each V-J. Welch's t-statistics and random forest reduced around 510 V-J features to around 14, which were used in a naive Bayes classifier (R e1071). TCRdb reprocessed the public reads (quality trimming at Q25 with fastp, clone calling with MiXCR) and kept in-frame beta chains. Entries that share a CDR3 protein sequence are merged under the most common genes and DNA. In this record, the V and J calls reflect TCRdb's handling and not the investigators' own analysis. For this sample there are hundreds of thousands of distinct CDR3 sequences; roughly 15% appear just once. 9.5% to 13% of the sample goes to the ten largest clones.

Broader findings and caveats from the paper: In validation, the model predicted progression to ophthalmopathy with roughly 66% sensitivity and roughly 75% specificity, a median of about 6.7 months before onset. In cross-validation, a model built on a 13 V-J signature told ophthalmopathy apart from stable hyperthyroidism with roughly 87% sensitivity and about 81% specificity, and in testing the same model reached 80%/75%. Most expanded thyroid clonotypes (frequency above 0.001) were also detected in blood, a finding suggesting that blood repertoires may reflect thyroid immune responses. Sample size was not statistically predetermined, and investigators were not blinded to group allocation.

Stable Graves' hyperthyroidism was defined as the absence of progression to ophthalmopathy over 18 months of follow-up. Hyperthyroidism patients were aged 18 to 65 years and newly diagnosed, with disease duration of less than 2 months. Exclusion was applied to patients with uncontrolled infections, other autoimmune diseases, pregnancy or lactation. Clinical symptoms, serum thyroxine and TRAb, thyroid ultrasound, and orbital computed tomography formed the basis for the diagnoses. PBMCs were separated from roughly 10 ml of fresh peripheral blood using Ficoll-Paque density gradient centrifugation. Total RNA was extracted using Trizol reagent, and RNA quality was assessed on an Agilent 2100 Bioanalyzer. This clonotype came up a few times. There is no known antigen for this receptor. No qualities accompany the bases; no much larger clone lies one base away. The sequence derives from a woman between 18 and 30 years old with Graves' hyperthyroidism. Sequences were obtained from blood.

DNA sequence: TGTGCCAGCAGCTTGGTGCTAGGGGCCCAGTACTTC. Its amino acids are CASSLVLGAQYF. The chain employs TRBV7-2 and TRBJ2-5; a weak D assignment points to TRBD1 (5 bases agree). V sheds 3 bases and J sheds 9 bases, leaving 11 bases between their ends. Sequences SGHTA (CDR1) and FQGNSA (CDR2) are obtained from the germline V gene. Spanning cysteine to phenylalanine, the CDR3 consists of 12 amino acids. The kept DNA is CDR3 alone, 36 bases in frame from the first base.